The T cell receptor (beta chain) described here comes from a study of T cells in Graves' hyperthyroidism and ophthalmopathy. Study results and caveats: Ophthalmopathy was predicted by the model a median of around 5.9 months ahead of onset. Most thyroid clonotypes that were expanded above 0.001 also turned up in blood.

Regions amplified from RNA transcripts were the TCR beta CDR3 regions. First-round RT-PCR with HTBI primers amplified the TCR CDR3 region. From the multiplex PCR reads, TCRdb called clonotypes with MiXCR, one entry per CDR3 protein. The data show approximately 330,000 distinct CDR3 sequences, around 13% seen once. This CDR3 comprises 17 residues. The J segment lost 3 bases and the V segment lost 6 bases, leaving 13 bases of the junction unmatched. From germline, CDR1 is SNHLY and CDR2 FYNNEI. Notes on this clonotype: Its cognate antigen is unknown.

Diagnostic assessment was based on clinical symptoms, serum thyroxine and TRAb, thyroid ultrasound and orbital computed tomography. PBMCs came from 9 to 10 ml fresh peripheral blood. Source material: blood. V usage is TRBV2 and J usage is TRBJ2-3; TRBD1 matches at 9 bases. The receptor's source is a woman aged 40 to 49 with Graves' ophthalmopathy. The CDR3 DNA sequence: TGTGCCAGCAGGGAGATCCATCCGGGACAGGGAACAGATACGCAGTATTTT. Encoded protein: CASREIHPGQGTDTQYF.